A selection of T cell receptor beta chains follows, all from one sample in a study of early T cells in non-severe SARS-CoV-2 infection. TCRdb re-called the 5' RACE reads with MiXCR, one entry per CDR3 protein. The repertoire consists of tens of thousands of distinct CDR3 sequences, with around 6.5% occurring once and the leading ten covering around 21%. The sample in question was whole blood, obtained at baseline. The receptors here all came from an adult who was a healthcare worker with PCR-confirmed SARS-CoV-2 infection or an uninfected control (not recorded which). Each CDR3 is given with its conserved first and last residue. D genes are given only for firm matches. Some rows have no size entry. The others give once, few or many, or a class for an expanded clone.

abundance	v_gene	j_gene	d_gene	CDR3nt	CDR3aa
many	TRBV5-1	TRBJ2-2	NA	TGCGCCAGCAGCGGAGGTTTTGGGGCAGGGAACACCGGGGAGCTGTTTTTT	CASSGGFGAGNTGELFF
many	TRBV7-6	TRBJ2-3	TRBD2	TGTGCCAGCAGCTCGCGGACTAGCGGGGGGGACACAGATACGCAGTATTTT	CASSSRTSGGDTDTQYF
many	TRBV9	TRBJ2-7	NA	TGTGCCAGCAGCGTTAAGGACGGCTACGAGCAGTACTTC	CASSVKDGYEQYF
NA	TRBV5-1	TRBJ2-7	NA	TGCGCCAGCAGCTTGGAAGTGCATAGCTCCTACGAGCAGTACTTC	CASSLEVHSSYEQYF
many	TRBV5-6	TRBJ1-4	NA	TGTGCCAGCAGCTTGGTTGGTGATAAAACTAATGAAAAACTGTTTTTT	CASSLVGDKTNEKLFF
few	TRBV18	TRBJ2-3	NA	TGTGCCTGCCGCCCGGGGAGGACCACAGATACGCAGTATTTT	CACRPGRTTDTQYF
few	TRBV3-1	TRBJ2-6	NA	TGCGCCAGCAGCCGTATAGCAGGGACTTACCAACCTACGGGGGCCAACGTCCTGACTTTC	CASSRIAGTYQPTGANVLTF
many	TRBV11-2	TRBJ2-1	NA	TGTGCCAGCAGCCCAAGTACTAGCACCCCTTACAATGAGCAGTTCTTC	CASSPSTSTPYNEQFF
many	TRBV12-3/TRBV12-4	TRBJ1-1	NA	TGTGCCAGCAGTTTTGGGTCAGGTCGGGGGAACACTGAAGCTTTCTTT	CASSFGSGRGNTEAFF
NA	TRBV2	TRBJ2-1	NA	TGTGCCACGACTGTAAGCTCCTACAATGAGCAGTTCTTC	CATTVSSYNEQFF
many	TRBV7-3	TRBJ2-3	NA	TGTGCCAGCAGCTTTGGGGTCCTCGAAACGCAGTATTTT	CASSFGVLETQYF
NA	TRBV28	TRBJ2-7	NA	TGTGCCAGCCCCCCAAGTAGAATACCTAGCGAGCAGTACTTC	CASPPSRIPSEQYF
many	TRBV15	TRBJ2-3	NA	TGTGCCACCAGCAGAGAATCAAGCGTTGGTACGCAGTATTTT	CATSRESSVGTQYF
NA	TRBV28	TRBJ2-5	NA	TGTGCCAGCAGTTTAGAACAGTTAGAGACCCAGTACTTC	CASSLEQLETQYF
many	TRBV20-1	TRBJ2-6	NA	TGCAGTGCTATCCAGGGATCAGAACTTGATTCGTACGGGGCCAACGTCCTGACTTTC	CSAIQGSELDSYGANVLTF
NA	TRBV2	TRBJ2-2	NA	TGTGCCAGCACCAAGAGACGGAGGGACACCGGGGAGCTGTTTTTT	CASTKRRRDTGELFF
few	TRBV15	TRBJ2-3	NA	TGTGCCACCAGCACCAAGGGCTCCACGCAGTATTTT	CATSTKGSTQYF
many	TRBV20-1	TRBJ2-7	NA	TGCAGTGCTCGCGCCCAATGCGAGCGGTACTTC	CSARAQCERYF
few	TRBV18	TRBJ1-5	NA	TGTGCCAGCTCACCGAAGGGGAACAATCAGCCCCAGCATTTT	CASSPKGNNQPQHF
once	TRBV5-1	TRBJ2-7	NA	TGCGCCAGCAGCTTGGCACCCGCCGGCGAGCAGTACTTC	CASSLAPAGEQYF
few	TRBV10-2	TRBJ1-3	NA	TGCGCCAGCAGTGAAGGTCGGGGGCTAGGTGTGGACACCATATATTTT	CASSEGRGLGVDTIYF
many	TRBV6-2/TRBV6-3	TRBJ2-3	NA	TGTGCCAGCCAGACAGACAAGGCAGATACGCAGTATTTT	CASQTDKADTQYF
many	TRBV12-5	TRBJ2-7	TRBD1	TGTGCTAGTGCCCCCGGGACAGGGTACGAGCAGTACTTC	CASAPGTGYEQYF
many	TRBV30	TRBJ1-6	NA	TGTGCCTGGAGTGAGCTGGGCAGGGCGGTGTCACCCCTCCACTTT	CAWSELGRAVSPLHF
many	TRBV9	TRBJ2-1	TRBD1	TGTGCCAGCAGCGACAACAGGGGAAGTGAGCAGTTCTTC	CASSDNRGSEQFF
NA	TRBV3-1	TRBJ2-5	NA	TGTGCCAGCAGCCAAGTCGGGCCCCGGGAGACCCAGTACTTC	CASSQVGPRETQYF
many	TRBV11-3	TRBJ1-2	NA	TGTGCCAGCAGCATCAACAAGAGGGGCTACACCTTC	CASSINKRGYTF
few	TRBV6-5	TRBJ2-7	NA	TGTGCCAGCAGACCCCAGGGGGGCTCCTACGAGCAGTACTTC	CASRPQGGSYEQYF
few	TRBV28	TRBJ2-2	TRBD1	TGTGCCAGCGGGGGGACAGGGGGCTCCGGGGAGCTGTTTTTT	CASGGTGGSGELFF
NA	TRBV12-3/TRBV12-4	TRBJ1-1	NA	TGTGCCAGCAGTTGGGTCGAGACTGAAGCTTTCTTT	CASSWVETEAFF
NA	TRBV9	TRBJ2-1	TRBD2	TGTGCCAGCAGCGTAGGCGGGGGCTCCTACAATGAGCAGTTCTTC	CASSVGGGSYNEQFF
few	TRBV18	TRBJ1-2	TRBD1	TGTGCCAGCTCACCAGGGACAGACGATGGCTACACCTTC	CASSPGTDDGYTF
many	TRBV7-8	TRBJ2-2	NA	TGTGCCAGCAGCCAGGCGGCTACCGGGGAGCTGTTTTTT	CASSQAATGELFF
few	TRBV30	TRBJ1-1	NA	TGTGCCTGGAGCGGGGGACAGAACACTGAAGCTTTCTTT	CAWSGGQNTEAFF
many	TRBV7-9	TRBJ2-3	TRBD1	TGTGCCAGCAGGGCACCCGGGACAGGGAGAAATACGCAGTATTTT	CASRAPGTGRNTQYF
many	TRBV7-2	TRBJ2-1	TRBD2	TGTGCCAGCAGCATTAGCGGGACAGAGCAGTTCTTC	CASSISGTEQFF
few	TRBV6-1	TRBJ1-2	TRBD1	TGTGCCAGCTGGGGACAGCCTAGGGGCTACACCTTC	CASWGQPRGYTF
few	TRBV6-5	TRBJ1-1	NA	TGTGCCAGCAGGGAGCATTCCAGGAACACTGAAGCTTTCTTT	CASREHSRNTEAFF
many	TRBV28	TRBJ2-2	NA	TGTGCCAGCAGCCAGGCCGGGACTCACACCGGGGAGCTGTTTTTT	CASSQAGTHTGELFF